The rows below give T cell receptor beta chains drawn from one sample of a study of blood T cell repertoires in COVID-19. The table came from immunoSEQ multiplex PCR; TCRdb's copy has only in-frame clones and leaves some out. Of about 39,000 clones listed, approximately 85% are singletons. Material: peripheral blood. The receptors derive from a human donor in a cohort sampled during active COVID-19. CDR3s include the opening cysteine and the closing phenylalanine or tryptophan. Fields, in order: V gene, clone size, J gene, D gene, CDR3 protein, CDR3 DNA. D genes are given only for firm matches. Clone size, where shown, is once, few, many, or a class for clones that have expanded.

TRBV6-1,NA,TRBJ1-6,NA,CASSEASTGNSPLHF,TGTGCCAGCAGTGAAGCGTCAACGGGGAATTCACCCCTCCACTTT
TRBV30,NA,TRBJ2-3,NA,CAWSKGPDTQYF,TGTGCCTGGAGTAAGGGGCCAGATACGCAGTATTTT
TRBV19,NA,TRBJ2-1,TRBD2,CASNSASGSSYNEQFF,TGTGCCAGTAACTCAGCTAGCGGGAGCTCCTACAATGAGCAGTTCTTC
TRBV7-9,NA,TRBJ1-3,TRBD1,CASGIGTGAGNTIYF,TGTGCCAGCGGGATCGGGACAGGGGCTGGAAACACCATATATTTT
TRBV5-1,NA,TRBJ2-5,NA,CASSSYNEETQYF,TGCGCCAGCAGCTCGTACAACGAAGAGACCCAGTACTTC
TRBV9,NA,TRBJ2-2,TRBD2,CASSGGLAGANTGELFF,TGTGCCAGCAGCGGGGGACTAGCGGGAGCGAACACCGGGGAGCTGTTTTTT
TRBV7-2,few,TRBJ2-7,TRBD2,CASSLGVAGEQYF,TGTGCCAGCAGCTTGGGGGTAGCGGGAGAGCAGTACTTC
TRBV9,NA,TRBJ1-6,TRBD1,CASSLRQGNSPLHF,TGTGCCAGCAGCCTCCGACAGGGGAATTCACCCCTCCACTTT
TRBV6-6,once,TRBJ2-1,NA,CASSLASNEQFF,TGTGCCAGCAGTCTAGCGTCCAATGAGCAGTTCTTC
TRBV7-2,NA,TRBJ2-1,TRBD1,CASSSRRGQRTQFF,TGTGCCAGCAGCTCTCGCAGGGGGCAGAGGACGCAGTTCTTC
TRBV5-1,NA,TRBJ2-5,TRBD2,CASTESSGRRETQYF,TGCGCCAGCACCGAGTCTAGCGGGAGGCGGGAGACCCAGTACTTC
TRBV6-2/TRBV6-3,NA,TRBJ2-7,TRBD2,CASNPYIGTSGLGLAYEQYF,TGTGCCAGCAACCCCTACATAGGGACTAGCGGTCTGGGTTTGGCCTACGAGCAGTACTTC
TRBV24-1,NA,TRBJ2-3,NA,CATSRQGTDTQYF,TGTGCCACCAGTCGACAGGGCACAGATACGCAGTATTTT
TRBV7-2,NA,TRBJ2-5,TRBD2,CASSSGGVGETQYF,TGTGCCAGCAGCTCCGGGGGGGTTGGGGAGACCCAGTACTTC
TRBV7-8,NA,TRBJ2-3,NA,CASSLLDYAQYF,TGTGCCAGCAGCTTACTTGACTATGCGCAGTATTTT
TRBV19,once,TRBJ1-2,NA,CASSISGQGYGYTF,TGTGCCAGTAGTATAAGTGGCCAGGGTTATGGCTACACCTTC
TRBV2,NA,TRBJ1-5,NA,CASSEAGGSYQPQHF,TGTGCCAGCAGTGAAGCGGGGGGGTCCTATCAGCCCCAGCATTTT
TRBV3-1/TRBV3-2,NA,TRBJ1-4,NA,CASTPGPGKLFF,TGTGCCAGCACCCCCGGACCGGGGAAACTGTTTTTT
TRBV6-4,NA,TRBJ1-1,NA,CASRIGSANTEAFF,TGTGCCAGCAGGATCGGGTCAGCGAACACTGAAGCTTTCTTT
TRBV4-2,NA,TRBJ2-1,NA,CASSQETGRVDNEQFF,TGTGCCAGCAGCCAAGAAACAGGGAGGGTTGACAATGAGCAGTTCTTC
TRBV11-2,NA,TRBJ2-7,TRBD2,CASSPWMQRGEQYF,TGTGCCAGCAGCCCCTGGATGCAGCGGGGAGAGCAGTACTTC
TRBV2,NA,TRBJ1-2,NA,CASTPGGGWGYTF,TGTGCCAGCACCCCGGGGGGGGGCTGGGGCTACACCTTC
TRBV5-8,NA,TRBJ1-2,TRBD1,CASTKTGTGGNGYTF,TGTGCCAGCACCAAAACCGGGACAGGGGGCAATGGCTACACCTTC
TRBV5-1,NA,TRBJ2-1,TRBD1,CASSLADRGREQFF,TGCGCCAGCAGCTTGGCCGACAGGGGACGTGAGCAGTTCTTC
TRBV11-1,NA,TRBJ2-1,TRBD1,CASSPATGSKYNEQFF,TGTGCCAGCAGCCCAGCGACAGGGTCGAAATACAATGAGCAGTTCTTC
TRBV19,once,TRBJ2-5,TRBD2,CASSIAGGRETQYF,TGTGCCAGTAGTATCGCGGGGGGGCGAGAGACCCAGTACTTC
TRBV28,NA,TRBJ1-4,TRBD1,CASSLGQGGNEKLFF,TGTGCCAGCAGTTTAGGACAGGGAGGTAATGAAAAACTGTTTTTT
TRBV6-2/TRBV6-3,NA,TRBJ1-2,TRBD1,CASSQSHRDRVLVYGYTF,TGTGCCAGCAGCCAAAGTCACCGGGACAGGGTCCTCGTCTATGGCTACACCTTC
TRBV7-8,NA,TRBJ1-4,NA,CASSGQLDEKLFF,TGTGCCAGCTCTGGACAGCTCGATGAAAAACTGTTTTTT
TRBV19,few,TRBJ1-6,NA,CASAENGDSPLHF,TGTGCCAGTGCTGAAAACGGGGATTCACCCCTCCACTTT
TRBV7-8,NA,TRBJ2-7,TRBD1,CASSLAPGQAYEQYF,TGTGCCAGCAGCTTAGCCCCCGGACAGGCCTACGAGCAGTACTTC
TRBV2,NA,TRBJ1-1,TRBD1,CASQGGENTEAFF,TGTGCCAGCCAGGGGGGCGAGAACACTGAAGCTTTCTTT
TRBV4-2,NA,TRBJ1-2,NA,CASSQGGANYGYTF,TGTGCCAGCAGCCAAGGCGGGGCTAACTATGGCTACACCTTC
TRBV3-1/TRBV3-2,once,TRBJ2-2,NA,CASSQVYGELFF,TGTGCCAGCAGCCAAGTTTACGGGGAGCTGTTTTTT
TRBV2,few,TRBJ2-5,NA,CASTQIQETQYF,TGTGCCAGCACGCAGATTCAAGAGACCCAGTACTTC
TRBV27,NA,TRBJ2-5,TRBD2,CASSLASGMEETQYF,TGTGCCAGCAGTTTGGCTAGCGGGATGGAAGAGACCCAGTACTTC
TRBV6-5,NA,TRBJ1-4,TRBD1,CASTTGGSFEKLFF,TGTGCCAGCACAACAGGGGGTTCATTTGAAAAACTGTTTTTT
TRBV4-1,NA,TRBJ1-2,TRBD1,CASSQSGQGLGYGYTF,TGCGCCAGCAGCCAATCCGGACAGGGGCTCGGGTATGGCTACACCTTC
TRBV10-2,NA,TRBJ2-7,TRBD1,CASSGPGGYEQYF,TGCGCCAGCAGTGGCCCAGGGGGCTACGAGCAGTACTTC
TRBV7-6,NA,TRBJ2-5,TRBD1,CASSLQGAWKETQYF,TGTGCCAGCAGTCTCCAGGGGGCATGGAAGGAGACCCAGTACTTC
TRBV2,NA,TRBJ2-2,NA,CASSGVQGWTGELFF,TGTGCCAGCAGTGGGGTACAGGGATGGACCGGGGAGCTGTTTTTT
TRBV5-1,NA,TRBJ1-4,NA,CASSLAPGVDEKLFF,TGCGCCAGCAGCTTGGCTCCCGGGGTGGATGAAAAACTGTTTTTT
TRBV12-3/TRBV12-4,NA,TRBJ1-1,NA,CASTGGGREAFF,TGTGCCAGCACCGGCGGGGGAAGGGAAGCTTTCTTT
TRBV5-1,NA,TRBJ1-1,TRBD1,CASGTGEGVGAFF,TGCGCCAGCGGAACAGGGGAAGGGGTGGGAGCTTTCTTT
TRBV9,NA,TRBJ2-1,TRBD1,CASSARTGGYNEQFF,TGTGCCAGCAGCGCCCGGACAGGGGGCTACAATGAGCAGTTCTTC
TRBV18,NA,TRBJ2-1,TRBD1,CASSLKTGNNEQFF,TGTGCCAGCTCACTTAAGACAGGGAACAATGAGCAGTTCTTC
TRBV7-2,once,TRBJ1-2,NA,CASSPGRGRGYTF,TGTGCCAGCAGCCCCGGCAGAGGAAGAGGCTACACCTTC
TRBV3-1/TRBV3-2,NA,TRBJ2-1,TRBD2,CASSQGSGNYNEQFF,TGTGCCAGCAGCCAAGGTAGCGGGAATTACAATGAGCAGTTCTTC
TRBV3-1/TRBV3-2,NA,TRBJ2-7,TRBD1,CASSYRGYEQYF,TGTGCCAGCAGCTACAGGGGATACGAGCAGTACTTC
TRBV9,NA,TRBJ2-1,TRBD2,CASSQHRLAGNNEQFF,TGTGCCAGCAGCCAACACCGACTAGCGGGAAACAATGAGCAGTTCTTC
TRBV5-1,NA,TRBJ1-2,NA,CASSRDGETNYGYTF,TGCGCCAGCAGCCGTGACGGGGAAACAAACTATGGCTACACCTTC
TRBV6-5,NA,TRBJ2-3,TRBD2,CASSYSGLAGESTQYF,TGTGCCAGCAGTTACTCGGGACTAGCGGGGGAAAGTACGCAGTATTTT
TRBV6-4,NA,TRBJ1-1,NA,CASSVQDGTEAFF,TGTGCCAGCAGTGTACAGGATGGCACTGAAGCTTTCTTT
TRBV5-1,NA,TRBJ2-2,TRBD2,CASSSSLAGAAGELFF,TGCGCCAGCAGCTCCAGCCTAGCGGGAGCTGCCGGGGAGCTGTTTTTT
TRBV7-8,few,TRBJ1-2,NA,CASSLDTYGYTF,TGTGCCAGCAGCTTAGACACCTATGGCTACACCTTC
TRBV27,NA,TRBJ2-1,NA,CASSLTGLALSYNEQFF,TGTGCCAGCAGTTTAACGGGGCTAGCGCTATCCTACAATGAGCAGTTCTTC
TRBV2,NA,TRBJ2-7,NA,CASSGQFLGEQYF,TGTGCCAGCAGCGGACAGTTTTTGGGTGAGCAGTACTTC
TRBV9,NA,TRBJ1-2,NA,CASSVTTAPNYGYTF,TGTGCCAGCAGCGTCACGACAGCCCCTAACTATGGCTACACCTTC